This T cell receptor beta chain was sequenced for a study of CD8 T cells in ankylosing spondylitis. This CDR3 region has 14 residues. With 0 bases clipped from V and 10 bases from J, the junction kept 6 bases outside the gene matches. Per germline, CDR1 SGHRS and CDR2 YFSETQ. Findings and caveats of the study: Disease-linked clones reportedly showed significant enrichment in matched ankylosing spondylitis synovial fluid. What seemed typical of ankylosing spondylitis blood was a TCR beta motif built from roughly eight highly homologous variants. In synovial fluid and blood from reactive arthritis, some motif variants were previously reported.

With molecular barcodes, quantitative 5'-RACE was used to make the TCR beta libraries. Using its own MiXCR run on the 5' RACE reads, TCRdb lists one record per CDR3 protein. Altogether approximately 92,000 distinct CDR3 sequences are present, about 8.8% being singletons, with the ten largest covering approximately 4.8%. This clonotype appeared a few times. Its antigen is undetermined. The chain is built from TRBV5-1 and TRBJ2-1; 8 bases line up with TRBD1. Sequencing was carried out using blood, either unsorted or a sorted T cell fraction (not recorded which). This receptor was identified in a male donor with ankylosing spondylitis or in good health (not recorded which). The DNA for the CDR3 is TGCGCCAGCAGCTTGGGACAGGGGCCAAACGAGCAGTTCTTC. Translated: CASSLGQGPNEQFF.